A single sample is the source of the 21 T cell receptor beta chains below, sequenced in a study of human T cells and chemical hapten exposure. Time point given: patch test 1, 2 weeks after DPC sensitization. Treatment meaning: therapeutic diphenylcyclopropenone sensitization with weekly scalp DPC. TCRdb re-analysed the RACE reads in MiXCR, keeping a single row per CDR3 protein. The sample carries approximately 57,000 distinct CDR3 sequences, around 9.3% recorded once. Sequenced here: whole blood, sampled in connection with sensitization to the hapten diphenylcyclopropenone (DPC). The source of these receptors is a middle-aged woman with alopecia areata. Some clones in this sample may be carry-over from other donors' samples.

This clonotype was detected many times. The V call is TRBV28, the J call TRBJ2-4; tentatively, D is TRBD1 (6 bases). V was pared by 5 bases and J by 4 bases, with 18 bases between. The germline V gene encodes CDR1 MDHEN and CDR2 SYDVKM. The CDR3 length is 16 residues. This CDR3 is CASSPPLPGDKNIQYF. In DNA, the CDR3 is TGTGCCAGCAGTCCCCCCCTCCCAGGGGATAAAAACATTCAGTACTTC.

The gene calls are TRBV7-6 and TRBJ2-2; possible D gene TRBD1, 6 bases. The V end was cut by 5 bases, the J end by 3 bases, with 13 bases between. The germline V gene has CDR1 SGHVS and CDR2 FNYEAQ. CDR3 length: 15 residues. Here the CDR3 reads CASSNSGTHTGELFF. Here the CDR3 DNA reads TGTGCCAGCAGCAACTCCGGGACACACACCGGGGAGCTGTTTTTT.

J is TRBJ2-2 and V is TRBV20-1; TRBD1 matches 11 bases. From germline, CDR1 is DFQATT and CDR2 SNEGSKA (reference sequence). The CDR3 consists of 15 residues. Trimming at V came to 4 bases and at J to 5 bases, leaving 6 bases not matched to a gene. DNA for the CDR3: TGCAGTGCTACAGGACAGGGGGCGAGGACCGGGGAGCTGTTTTTT. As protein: CSATGQGARTGELFF.

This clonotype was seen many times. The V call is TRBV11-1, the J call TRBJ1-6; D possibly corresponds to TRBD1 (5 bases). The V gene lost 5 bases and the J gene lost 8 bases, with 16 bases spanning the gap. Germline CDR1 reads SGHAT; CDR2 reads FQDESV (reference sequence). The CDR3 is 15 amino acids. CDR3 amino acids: CASSPRLGPDSPLHF. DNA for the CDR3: TGTGCCAGCAGCCCACGATTGGGACCGGATTCACCCCTCCACTTT. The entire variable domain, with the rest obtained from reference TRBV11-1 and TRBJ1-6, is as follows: EAEVAQSPRYKITEKSQAVAFWCDPISGHATLYWYRQILGQGPELLVQFQDESVVDDSQLPKDRFSAERLKGVDSTLKIQPAELGDSAMYLCASSPRLGPDSPLHFGNGTRLTVT.

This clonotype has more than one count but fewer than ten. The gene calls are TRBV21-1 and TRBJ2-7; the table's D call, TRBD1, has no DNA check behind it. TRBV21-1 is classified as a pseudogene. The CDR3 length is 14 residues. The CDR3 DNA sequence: TGTGCCAGCTTACAGGATCCCAAACAATACGAGCAGTACTTC. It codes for CASLQDPKQYEQYF.

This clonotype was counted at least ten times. The CDR3 here is CSAKAPSEAGGPQETQYF. CDR3 sequence (DNA): TGCAGTGCCAAAGCCCCTTCGGAAGCGGGGGGTCCTCAAGAGACCCAGTACTTC. This rearrangement joins TRBV20-1 to TRBJ2-5, with 9 bases aligning to TRBD2. Germline loops: CDR1 DFQATT, CDR2 SNEGSKA (reference sequence). Trimming took 6 bases from V and 2 from J; bases not matched to a gene: 19. This CDR3 is 18 amino acids long.

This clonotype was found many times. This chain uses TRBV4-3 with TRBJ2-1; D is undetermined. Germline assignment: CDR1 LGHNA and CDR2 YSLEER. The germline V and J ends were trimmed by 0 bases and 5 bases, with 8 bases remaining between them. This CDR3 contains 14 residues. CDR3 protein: CASSQDMANNEQFF. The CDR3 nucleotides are TGCGCCAGCAGCCAAGATATGGCGAACAATGAGCAGTTCTTC.

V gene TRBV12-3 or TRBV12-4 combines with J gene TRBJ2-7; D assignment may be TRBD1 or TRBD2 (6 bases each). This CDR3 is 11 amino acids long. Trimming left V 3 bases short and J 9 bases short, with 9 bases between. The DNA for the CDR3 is TGTGCCAGCAGTTTGAGGGGGGTGCAGTACTTC. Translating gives CASSLRGVQYF.

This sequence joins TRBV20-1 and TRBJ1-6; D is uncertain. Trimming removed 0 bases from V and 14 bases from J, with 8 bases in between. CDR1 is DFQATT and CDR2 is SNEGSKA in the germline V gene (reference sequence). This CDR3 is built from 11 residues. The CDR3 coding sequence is TGCAGTGCTAGAGATCTTGTAGCCCTCCACTTT. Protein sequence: CSARDLVALHF.

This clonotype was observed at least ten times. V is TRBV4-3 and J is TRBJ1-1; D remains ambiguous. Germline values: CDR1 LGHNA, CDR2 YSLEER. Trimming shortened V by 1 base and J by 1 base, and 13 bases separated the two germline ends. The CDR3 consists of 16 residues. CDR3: CASSQALKQTNTEAFF. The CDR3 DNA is TGCGCCAGCAGCCAAGCTTTGAAACAAACGAACACTGAAGCTTTCTTT.

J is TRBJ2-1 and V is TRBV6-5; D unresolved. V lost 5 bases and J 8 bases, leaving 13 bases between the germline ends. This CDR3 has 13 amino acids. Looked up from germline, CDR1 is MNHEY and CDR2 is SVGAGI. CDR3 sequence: CASSQDPMDEQFF. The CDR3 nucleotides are TGTGCCAGCAGTCAAGATCCTATGGATGAGCAGTTCTTC.

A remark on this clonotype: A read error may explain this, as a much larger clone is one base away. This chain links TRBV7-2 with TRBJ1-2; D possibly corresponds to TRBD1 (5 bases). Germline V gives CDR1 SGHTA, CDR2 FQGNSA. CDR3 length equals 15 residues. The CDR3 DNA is TGTGCCAACAGCTTAGGGGCCAAAATTAACTATGGCTACACCTTC. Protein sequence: CANSLGAKINYGYTF.

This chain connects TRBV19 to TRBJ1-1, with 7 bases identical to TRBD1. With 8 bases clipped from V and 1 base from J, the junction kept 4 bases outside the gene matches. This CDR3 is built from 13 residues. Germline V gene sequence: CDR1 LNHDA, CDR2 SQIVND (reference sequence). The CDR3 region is CASEDRTNTEAFF. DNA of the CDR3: TGTGCCAGTGAGGACAGGACGAACACTGAAGCTTTCTTT. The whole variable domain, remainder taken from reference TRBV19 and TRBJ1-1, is DGGITQSPKYLFRKEGQNVTLSCEQNLNHDAMYWYRQDPGQGLRLIYYSQIVNDFQKGDIAEGYSVSREKKESFPLTVTSAQKNPTAFYLCASEDRTNTEAFFGQGTRLTVV.

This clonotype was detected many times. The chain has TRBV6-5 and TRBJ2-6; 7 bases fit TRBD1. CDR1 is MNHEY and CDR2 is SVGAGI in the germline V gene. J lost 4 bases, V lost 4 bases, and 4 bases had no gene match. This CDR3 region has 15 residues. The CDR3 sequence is CASSLTGVGANVLTF. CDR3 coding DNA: TGTGCCAGCAGTTTAACAGGGGTCGGGGCCAACGTCCTGACTTTC.

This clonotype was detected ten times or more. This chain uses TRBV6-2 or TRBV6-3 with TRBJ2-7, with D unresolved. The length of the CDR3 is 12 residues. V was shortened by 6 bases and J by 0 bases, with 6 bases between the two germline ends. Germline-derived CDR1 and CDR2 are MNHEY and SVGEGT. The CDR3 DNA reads TGTGCCAGCAGAACAAGCTCCTACGAGCAGTACTTC. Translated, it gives CASRTSSYEQYF.

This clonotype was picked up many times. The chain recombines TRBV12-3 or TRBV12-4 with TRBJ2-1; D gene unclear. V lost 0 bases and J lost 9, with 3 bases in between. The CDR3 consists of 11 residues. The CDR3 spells CASSLAVEQFF. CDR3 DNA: TGTGCCAGCAGTTTAGCCGTTGAGCAGTTCTTC.

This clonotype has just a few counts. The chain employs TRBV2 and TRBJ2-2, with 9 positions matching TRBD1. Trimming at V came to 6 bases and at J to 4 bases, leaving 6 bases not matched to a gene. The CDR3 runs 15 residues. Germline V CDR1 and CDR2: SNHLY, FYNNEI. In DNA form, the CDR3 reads TGTGCCAGCAGGGACAGGGGTTCGGTCACCGGGGAGCTGTTTTTT. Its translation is CASRDRGSVTGELFF.

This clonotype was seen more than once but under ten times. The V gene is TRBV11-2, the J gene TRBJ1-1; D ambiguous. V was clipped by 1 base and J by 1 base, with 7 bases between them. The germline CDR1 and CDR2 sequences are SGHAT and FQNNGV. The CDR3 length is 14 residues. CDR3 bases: TGTGCCAGCAGCTTAGTCCGCGGGAACACTGAAGCTTTCTTT. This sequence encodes CASSLVRGNTEAFF.

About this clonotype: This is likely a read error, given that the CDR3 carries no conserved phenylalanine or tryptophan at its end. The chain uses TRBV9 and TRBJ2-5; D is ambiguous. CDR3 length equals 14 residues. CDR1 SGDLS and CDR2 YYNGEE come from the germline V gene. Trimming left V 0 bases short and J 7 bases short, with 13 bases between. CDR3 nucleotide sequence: TGTGCCAGCAGCGTAGGTACAGCGATGCGGACCCAGTACTCC. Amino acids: CASSVGTAMRTQYS.

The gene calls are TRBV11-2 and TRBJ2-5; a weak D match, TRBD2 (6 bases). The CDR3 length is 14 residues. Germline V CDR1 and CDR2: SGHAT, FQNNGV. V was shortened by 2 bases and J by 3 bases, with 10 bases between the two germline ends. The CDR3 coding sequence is TGTGCCAGCAGCTTATTATGGGGGGAAGAGACCCAGTACTTC. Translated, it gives CASSLLWGEETQYF.

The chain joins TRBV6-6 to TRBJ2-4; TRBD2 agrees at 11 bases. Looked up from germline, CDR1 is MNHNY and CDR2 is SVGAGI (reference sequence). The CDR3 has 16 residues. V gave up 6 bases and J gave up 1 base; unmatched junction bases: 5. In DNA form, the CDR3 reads TGTGCCAGCAGCCTTAGCGGGAGGGCCGCCAAAAACATTCAGTACTTC. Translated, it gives CASSLSGRAAKNIQYF.